This T cell receptor beta chain was sequenced during a study of circulating CD8 cells and anti-PD-1 response in melanoma. Study-wide results and caveats: At M1, fewer than 8% of TRB clonotypes appeared in multiple subsets. Previously treated and treatment-naive patients were pooled together. TIGIT repertoires were least diverse, DNEG repertoires most diverse. Tumor reactivity was tested by peptide assays on expanded sorted subsets.

By share, this clonotype ranks as medium-sized. Its antigen is not identified. This CDR3 spans 13 amino acids. V was clipped by 0 bases and J by 4 bases, with 6 bases between them. The germline gives CDR1 LNHDA, CDR2 SQIVND (reference sequence). Sorting of live CD3+CD8+TCRalphabeta+ cells by PD-1 and/or TIGIT gave four subsets. Each library started from about 15 ng of total RNA using the QIAseq Immune Repertoire TCR panel. One entry per CDR3 protein results from TCRdb running MiXCR on the reads. The data show about 250 distinct CDR3 sequences, less than 8.5% seen once. This receptor was identified in a human donor with melanoma. The chain has TRBV19 and TRBJ1-1, with unresolved D. Source: CD8+ T cells from PBMCs, taken at baseline or after one month of anti-PD-1 therapy (not recorded which). The CDR3 region is CASSIDLSTEAFF. In DNA form, the CDR3 reads TGTGCCAGTAGTATAGATCTAAGCACTGAAGCTTTCTTT. The full variable domain, in which reference TRBV19 and TRBJ1-1 provide the parts outside the CDR3, is DGGITQSPKYLFRKEGQNVTLSCEQNLNHDAMYWYRQDPGQGLRLIYYSQIVNDFQKGDIAEGYSVSREKKESFPLTVTSAQKNPTAFYLCASSIDLSTEAFFGQGTRLTVV.